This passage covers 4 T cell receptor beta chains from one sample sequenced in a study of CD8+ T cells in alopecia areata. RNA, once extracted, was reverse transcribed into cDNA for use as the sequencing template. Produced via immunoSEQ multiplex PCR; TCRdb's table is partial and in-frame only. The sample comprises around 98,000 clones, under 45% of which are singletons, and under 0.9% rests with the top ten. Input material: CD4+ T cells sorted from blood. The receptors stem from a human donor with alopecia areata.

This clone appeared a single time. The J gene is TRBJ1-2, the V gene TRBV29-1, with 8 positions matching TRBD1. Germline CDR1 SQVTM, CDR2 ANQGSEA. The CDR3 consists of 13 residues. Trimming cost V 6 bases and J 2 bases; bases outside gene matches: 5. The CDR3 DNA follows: TGCAGCGTAAAAGGACAGGGCAACTATGGCTACACCTTC. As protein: CSVKGQGNYGYTF.

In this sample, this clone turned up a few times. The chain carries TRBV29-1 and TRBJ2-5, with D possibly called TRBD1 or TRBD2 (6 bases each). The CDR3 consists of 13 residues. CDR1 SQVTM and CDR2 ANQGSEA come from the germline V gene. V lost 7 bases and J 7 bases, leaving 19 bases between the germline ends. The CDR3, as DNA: TGCAGCGCCCTTCCCGGGGGCACGGGGACCCAGTACTTC. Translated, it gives CSALPGGTGTQYF.

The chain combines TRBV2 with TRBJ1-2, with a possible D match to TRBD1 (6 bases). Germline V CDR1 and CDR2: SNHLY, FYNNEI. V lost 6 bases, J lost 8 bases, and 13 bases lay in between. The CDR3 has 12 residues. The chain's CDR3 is CASRDSPPGYTF. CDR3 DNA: TGTGCCAGCAGGGACAGCCCACCCGGCTACACCTTC.

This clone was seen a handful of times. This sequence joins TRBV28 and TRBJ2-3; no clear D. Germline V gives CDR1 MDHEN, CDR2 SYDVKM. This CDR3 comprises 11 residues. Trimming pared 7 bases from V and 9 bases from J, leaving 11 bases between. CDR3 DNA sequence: TGTGCCAGCAAATCAGAATACACGCAGTATTTT. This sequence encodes CASKSEYTQYF.